This TCR beta chain is from a study of a mutant IDH1 vaccine in newly diagnosed glioma. A word on this clone: Its antigen is not known.

Clones were sequenced by immunoSEQ multiplex PCR, and TCRdb holds only the in-frame ones, with some missing. The sample contains over 40,000 clones, roughly nine tenths of which appear only once. Sample time point: week 35, safety follow-up. With topical imiquimod, each dose of the vaccine consisted of 300 ug of mutant IDH1 20-mer peptide. CDR3 length equals 12 residues. CDR1 is MNHEY and CDR2 is SMNVEV in the germline V gene (reference sequence). Trimming pared 3 bases from V and 5 bases from J, leaving 4 bases between. The TCR originated in a man in his forties or fifties with glioma. V is TRBV27 and J is TRBJ2-2; no firm D call. The specimen comprised PBMCs, sampled from a glioma patient whose treatment included an IDH1 peptide vaccine. The CDR3 sequence: CASSFATGELFF. The CDR3 region has the DNA TGTGCCAGCAGTTTTGCTACCGGGGAGCTGTTTTTT.